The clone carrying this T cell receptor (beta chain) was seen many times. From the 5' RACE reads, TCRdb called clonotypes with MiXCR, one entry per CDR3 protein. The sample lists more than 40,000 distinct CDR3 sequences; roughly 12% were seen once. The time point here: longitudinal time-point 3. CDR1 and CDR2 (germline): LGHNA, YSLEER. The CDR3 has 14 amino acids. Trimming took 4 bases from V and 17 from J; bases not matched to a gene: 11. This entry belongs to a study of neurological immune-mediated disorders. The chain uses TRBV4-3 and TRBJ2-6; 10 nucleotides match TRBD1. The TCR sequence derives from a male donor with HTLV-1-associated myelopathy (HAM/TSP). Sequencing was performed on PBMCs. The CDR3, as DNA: TGCGCCAGCAGCCCGACCCGGACAGGGGGGGACTTGACTTTC. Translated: CASSPTRTGGDLTF.